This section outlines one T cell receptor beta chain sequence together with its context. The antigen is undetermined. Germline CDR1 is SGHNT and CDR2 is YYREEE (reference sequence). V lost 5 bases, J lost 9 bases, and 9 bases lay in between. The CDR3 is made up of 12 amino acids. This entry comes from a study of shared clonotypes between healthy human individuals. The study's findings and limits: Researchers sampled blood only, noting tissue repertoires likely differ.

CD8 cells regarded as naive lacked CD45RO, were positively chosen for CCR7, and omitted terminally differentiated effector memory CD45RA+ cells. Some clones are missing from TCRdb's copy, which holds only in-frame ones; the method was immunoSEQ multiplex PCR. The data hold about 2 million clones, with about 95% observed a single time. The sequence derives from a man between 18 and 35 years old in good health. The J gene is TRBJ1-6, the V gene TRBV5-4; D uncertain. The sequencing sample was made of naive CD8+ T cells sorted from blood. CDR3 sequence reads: CASSVDGSPLHF. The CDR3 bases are TGTGCCAGCAGTGTGGACGGTTCACCCCTCCACTTT.